The rows below give T cell receptor beta chains drawn from one sample of a study of blood T cell repertoires in COVID-19. The data were produced by immunoSEQ multiplex PCR, yet TCRdb's version contains in-frame clones alone and is incomplete. The repertoire holds 350,000 or so clones, with approximately 88% as singletons. Sequencing was carried out using peripheral blood. The receptors were sampled from a woman in her twenties or thirties with COVID-19, enrolled during active disease. Each CDR3 is given with its conserved first and last residue. Fields, in order: clone size, D gene, J gene, V gene, CDR3 DNA, CDR3 protein. The D gene is left open where the match is weak. A row's size may be missing; if present it is once, few, many or a size class.

>NA|NA|TRBJ1-2|TRBV5-1
TGCGCCAGCAGCTTGAGTGCAGGTGACGTGAGTCGTGGCTACACCTTC
CASSLSAGDVSRGYTF
>NA|TRBD1|TRBJ2-3|TRBV28
TGTGCCAGCAGTTCCCCCTTCCCAGAACATCTACAGGGGGAGTCCCCAGATACGCAGTATTTT
CASSSPFPEHLQGESPDTQYF
>NA|NA|TRBJ1-5|TRBV2
TGTGCCAGCAGTGCGGGAAATCAGCCCCAGCATTTT
CASSAGNQPQHF
>NA|TRBD2|TRBJ2-1|TRBV5-4
TGTGCCAGCAGCTATAGCGGGGGGGACTACAATGAGCAGTTCTTC
CASSYSGGDYNEQFF
>NA|NA|TRBJ2-5|TRBV9
TGTGCCAGCAGCGTAGCGTTGCTCGCGGAGACCCAGTACTTC
CASSVALLAETQYF
>NA|NA|TRBJ1-2|TRBV7-2
TGTGCCAGCAGCTTAGCGGGCAGGGACTATGGCTACACCTTC
CASSLAGRDYGYTF
>NA|TRBD1|TRBJ1-6|TRBV2
TGTGCCAGCAGGCAAAACCGGGACAGGGGAAATTCACCCCTCCACTTT
CASRQNRDRGNSPLHF
>NA|NA|TRBJ1-4|TRBV3-1/TRBV3-2
TGTGCCAGCAGCCAAGACTCGGGGTTCCGGGGTAATGAAAAACTGTTTTTT
CASSQDSGFRGNEKLFF
>NA|NA|TRBJ1-1|TRBV7-2
TGTGCCAGCAGCTTACACAGGGACACTGAAGCTTTCTTT
CASSLHRDTEAFF
>NA|TRBD1|TRBJ1-2|TRBV13
TGTGCCAGCTGGGAAAGGGGGCAAGACTATGGCTACACCTTC
CASWERGQDYGYTF
>NA|TRBD1|TRBJ2-5|TRBV7-6
TGTGCCAGCAGCCAGGCTATAAACAGGGGACAGAGAGAGACCCAGTACTTC
CASSQAINRGQRETQYF
>NA|NA|TRBJ2-7|TRBV7-2
TGTGCCAGCAGTCGGACATCCTCCTACGAGCAGTACTTC
CASSRTSSYEQYF
>NA|NA|TRBJ1-2|TRBV2
TGTGCCAGCAGTGGGGACAAGAACTATGGCTACACCTTC
CASSGDKNYGYTF
>NA|NA|TRBJ2-5|TRBV6-5
TGTGCCATTGGGGATGGAGGGCAACAAGAGACCCAGTACTTC
CAIGDGGQQETQYF
>NA|TRBD1|TRBJ1-4|TRBV28
TGTGCCAGCAGTCCGTCGGGACAGGGGAGTGAAAAACTGTTTTTT
CASSPSGQGSEKLFF
>NA|NA|TRBJ2-7|TRBV11-2
TGTGCCAGCAGCCACTACTACGAGCAGTACTTC
CASSHYYEQYF
>NA|NA|TRBJ1-6|TRBV7-2
TGTGCCAGCAGCTTCCGGACGGGGAATTCACCCCTCCACTTT
CASSFRTGNSPLHF
>NA|TRBD1|TRBJ2-3|TRBV5-1
TGCGCCAGCAGCCGGGACAGGGTAGTTTTTTTCACAGATACGCAGTATTTT
CASSRDRVVFFTDTQYF
>few|NA|TRBJ2-3|TRBV28
TGTGCCAGCAGTTTAGGCGGCGAGGAGGATACGCAGTATTTT
CASSLGGEEDTQYF
>NA|NA|TRBJ2-3|TRBV5-6
TGTGCCAGCAGCTTTCGGCAGGATCGTCGTACGCAGTATTTT
CASSFRQDRRTQYF
>NA|NA|TRBJ1-3|TRBV5-5
TGTGCCAGCAGCCCCGACAGCTCTGGAAACACCATATATTTT
CASSPDSSGNTIYF
>NA|TRBD1|TRBJ2-5|TRBV3-1/TRBV3-2
TGTGCCAGCAGCGAGGGGGCAAAGACCCAGTACTTC
CASSEGAKTQYF
>NA|NA|TRBJ1-6|TRBV7-9
TGTGCCAGCAGCACTACACGGGATTCACCCCTCCACTTT
CASSTTRDSPLHF
>NA|TRBD1|TRBJ1-2|TRBV6-1
TGTGCCAGCAGTGATATACAGGGGGCGATCGGGGGTGGCTACACCTTC
CASSDIQGAIGGGYTF
>NA|TRBD2|TRBJ2-5|TRBV5-8
TGTGCCAGCAGCTTCCTAGCGGGGCGTGAGACCCAGTACTTC
CASSFLAGRETQYF
>NA|TRBD1|TRBJ1-5|TRBV24-1
TGTGCCACCAGTGATGGACAGGGGAGTCAGCCCCAGCATTTT
CATSDGQGSQPQHF
>NA|NA|TRBJ1-2|TRBV7-2
TGTGCCAGCAGCTTGACAGCGACTGGGGGGTATGGCTACACCTTC
CASSLTATGGYGYTF
>NA|NA|TRBJ2-2|TRBV5-1
TGCGCCAGCAGCTTGGTACCACAGGGTTCGAACACCGGGGAGCTGTTTTTT
CASSLVPQGSNTGELFF
>NA|TRBD1|TRBJ2-5|TRBV7-9
TGTGCCAGCAGCTTAGCCCCGGGACAGGGTAGTGAGACCCAGTACTTC
CASSLAPGQGSETQYF
>NA|TRBD1|TRBJ1-2|TRBV2
TGTGCCAGCAGTGTAGGCAGGGGGGTTCAATCCGACGGCTACACCTTC
CASSVGRGVQSDGYTF
>NA|NA|TRBJ1-1|TRBV14
TGTGCCAGCAGCGAAACAGTGAACACTGAAGCTTTCTTT
CASSETVNTEAFF
>NA|TRBD1|TRBJ2-7|TRBV5-1
TGCGCCAGCGCTCCGACAGGGGGTATCTACGAGCAGTACTTC
CASAPTGGIYEQYF
>NA|NA|TRBJ2-3|TRBV5-4
TGTGCCAGCACCCGTGAGGTCTCCGCAGATACGCAGTATTTT
CASTREVSADTQYF
>once|TRBD1|TRBJ1-1|TRBV7-9
TGTGCCAGCAGCTCATGGGACAGGGGGAGAGACACTGAAGCTTTCTTT
CASSSWDRGRDTEAFF
>NA|TRBD2|TRBJ2-5|TRBV7-9
TGTGCCAGCAGCTCATATAGCGGGGGCCGACAAGAGACCCAGTACTTC
CASSSYSGGRQETQYF
>NA|NA|TRBJ1-5|TRBV18
TGTGCCAGCTCAGCAGGGTTTAGCAATCAGCCCCAGCATTTT
CASSAGFSNQPQHF
>NA|NA|TRBJ1-6|TRBV3-1/TRBV3-2
TGTGCCAGCAGCCAGGGGGCGCGAAATTCACCCCTCCACTTT
CASSQGARNSPLHF
>NA|NA|TRBJ1-2|TRBV11-2
TGTGCCAGCAGGGGGGAGGGCATTTACACCACCTTC
CASRGEGIYTTF
>NA|NA|TRBJ2-7|TRBV5-1
TGCGCCAGCAGCTTGGGGGACTGGTCCTACGAGCAGTACTTC
CASSLGDWSYEQYF
>NA|NA|TRBJ1-1|TRBV9
TGTGCCAGCAGCGTGACTAGTGGGACTGAAGCTTTCTTT
CASSVTSGTEAFF
>NA|TRBD1|TRBJ1-2|TRBV13
TGTGCCAGCAGCCGTGGACAGGGGGCTTCAGATTATGGCTACACCTTC
CASSRGQGASDYGYTF
>NA|NA|TRBJ2-3|TRBV5-1
TGCGCCAGCAGCTCTCGGTGGGGGGAAATAACAGATACGCAGTATTTT
CASSSRWGEITDTQYF
>NA|TRBD1|TRBJ1-5|TRBV6-5
TGTGCCAGCGGACAGGGTCCCAATCAGCCCCAGCATTTT
CASGQGPNQPQHF
>NA|TRBD1|TRBJ2-1|TRBV11-2
TGTGCCAGCAGCCGGGGGATGGACAGGGTCAGCTCCTACAATGAGCAGTTCTTC
CASSRGMDRVSSYNEQFF
>NA|NA|TRBJ2-4|TRBV3-1/TRBV3-2
TGTGCCAGCAGCCACGGACAGAAAAACATTCAGTACTTC
CASSHGQKNIQYF
>NA|TRBD2|TRBJ2-3|TRBV4-1
TGCGCCAGCAGCCAGCGCCTTAGCGGGGGCACAGATACGCAGTATTTT
CASSQRLSGGTDTQYF
>NA|NA|TRBJ1-5|TRBV15
TGTGCCACCAGCAGAGATTTAGGGGGTTATCAGCCCCAGCATTTT
CATSRDLGGYQPQHF